Listed here are 26 T cell receptor beta chains from one sample, sequenced in a study of blood T cell repertoires in COVID-19. Here immunoSEQ multiplex PCR was the method, and the copy in TCRdb shows in-frame clones only, minus some. Counted here are around 100,000 clones, approximately 86% occurring once; the ten biggest clones make up 4.5%. Sequences were obtained from peripheral blood. The receptors were gathered from a middle-aged man with acute or convalescent COVID-19.

The chain couples TRBV21-1 to TRBJ1-1; the table's D call, TRBD1, was not checked against the DNA. TRBV21-1 is given as a pseudogene. The CDR3 contains 15 residues. This CDR3 reads CASSAGQLANTEAFF. CDR3 nucleotide sequence: TGTGCCAGCAGCGCGGGACAGCTCGCCAACACTGAAGCTTTCTTT.

The chain couples TRBV6-5 to TRBJ1-5, with D perhaps matching TRBD1 (6 bases). The germline V gene encodes CDR1 MNHEY and CDR2 SVGAGI. CDR3 size: 13 residues. V was shortened by 8 bases and J by 5 bases, with 13 bases between the two germline ends. The CDR3 bases are TGTGCCAGCCGACAGGAACCCTATCAGCCCCAGCATTTT. Translation gives CASRQEPYQPQHF.

This sequence joins TRBV2 and TRBJ1-5; D perhaps matches TRBD1 (5 bases). This CDR3 has 13 residues. The V end was cut by 4 bases, the J end by 7 bases, with 11 bases between. The V gene's germline CDR1 is SNHLY and CDR2 FYNNEI. The CDR3 loop reads CASSGQGGQPQHF. The CDR3 DNA follows: TGTGCCAGCAGTGGGCAGGGTGGCCAGCCCCAGCATTTT.

The chain uses TRBV6-5 and TRBJ1-1, with a weak D call TRBD1 (6 bases). Germline assignment: CDR1 MNHEY and CDR2 SVGAGI. Trimming removed 2 bases at V and 5 bases at J, with 12 bases between. The length of the CDR3 is 14 residues. CDR3 coding DNA: TGTGCCAGCAGTTACAGGGGGGGCGTGACTGAAGCTTTCTTT. This translates into CASSYRGGVTEAFF.

This clone appeared a few times. The chain has TRBV7-9 and TRBJ1-2; 7 positions match TRBD1. V lost 1 base and J lost 7; bases outside the gene matches: 6. The CDR3 has 14 residues. Germline V gene data show CDR1 as SEHNR and CDR2 as FQNEAQ (reference sequence). CDR3 DNA sequence: TGTGCCAGCAGCTTAGTAGGGGGCGCGACTGGCTACACCTTC. Its protein product is CASSLVGGATGYTF.

This clone is a singleton in its sample. The chain joins TRBV5-1 to TRBJ2-7, with D possibly TRBD2 on 6 matching bases. CDR1 SGHRS and CDR2 YFSETQ come from the germline V gene. This CDR3 spans 14 amino acids. V was clipped by 0 bases and J by 2 bases, with 9 bases between them. As DNA, the CDR3 is TGCGCCAGCAGCTTGGTGGCGGGGCCCTACGAGCAGTACTTC. This sequence encodes CASSLVAGPYEQYF.

The V gene is TRBV3-1 (or the pseudogene TRBV3-2), the J gene TRBJ1-6, with 7 nucleotides matching TRBD1. The germline gives CDR1 LGHDT, CDR2 YNNKEL (reference sequence). The CDR3 has 14 residues. J lost 8 bases, V lost 8 bases, and 9 bases had no gene match. CDR3 region: CASGFTGADSPLHF. CDR3 sequence (DNA): TGTGCCAGCGGATTCACAGGGGCAGATTCACCCCTCCACTTT.

This sequence joins TRBV12-3 or TRBV12-4 and TRBJ2-7; D is unresolved. CDR3 length: 13 residues. Trimming took 3 bases from V and 3 from J, leaving 9 bases between them. In nucleotides, the CDR3 is TGTGCCAGCAGTTTTTTGAGGAGCTACGAGCAGTACTTC. Protein product: CASSFLRSYEQYF.

This sequence joins TRBV10-2 and TRBJ1-6; D gene uncertain. Trimming pared 0 bases from V and 5 bases from J, leaving 2 bases between. The CDR3 covers 13 residues. Germline CDR1 WSHSY, CDR2 SAAADI. The CDR3 bases are TGCGCCAGCAGTGAGTCCAATAATTCACCCCTCCACTTT. Translating gives CASSESNNSPLHF.

The V and J genes are TRBV18 and TRBJ2-6, with 10 bases identical to TRBD1. The CDR3 extends over 17 amino acids. Germline lookup yields CDR1 KGHSH and CDR2 LQKENI. V dropped 5 bases and J dropped 1; count of bases not matched to a gene: 5. CDR3 sequence reads: CASSAGTGASGANVLTF. The DNA of the CDR3 is TGTGCCAGCTCAGCCGGGACAGGGGCGTCTGGGGCCAACGTCCTGACTTTC. Variable domain in full (rest from reference TRBV18 and TRBJ2-6): NAGVMQNPRHLVRRRGQEARLRCSPMKGHSHVYWYRQLPEEGLKFMVYLQKENIIDESGMPKERFSAEFPKEGPSILRIQQVVRGDSAAYFCASSAGTGASGANVLTFGAGSRLTVL.

This chain joins TRBV7-9 and TRBJ2-2, with D perhaps matching TRBD2 (5 bases). The CDR3 has 19 amino acids. Looked up from germline, CDR1 is SEHNR and CDR2 is FQNEAQ (reference sequence). V lost 0 bases and J lost 2, with 19 bases in between. CDR3 sequence (DNA): TGTGCCAGCAGCTTAGCGTCAAGTAGCGTCTTGTCTAACACCGGGGAGCTGTTTTTT. Translated, it gives CASSLASSSVLSNTGELFF.

This chain links TRBV7-2 with TRBJ1-2, with D uncertain. This CDR3 is 14 amino acids long. The V end was cut by 2 bases, the J end by 1 base, with 8 bases between. Germline CDR1 is SGHTA and CDR2 is FQGNSA. The CDR3 DNA follows: TGTGCCAGCAGCTTACCCTTCTTTAACTATGGCTACACCTTC. Amino acid sequence: CASSLPFFNYGYTF.

The genes are TRBV30 and TRBJ1-1, with D possibly TRBD1 on 5 matching bases. The CDR3 extends over 14 amino acids. Germline loops: CDR1 GTSNPN, CDR2 SVGIG (reference sequence). Trimming stripped 3 bases from V and 0 bases from J, with 11 bases between. Here the CDR3 reads CAWSLGGMNTEAFF. In nucleotides, the CDR3 is TGTGCCTGGAGCCTGGGGGGAATGAACACTGAAGCTTTCTTT.

In its sample, this clone was seen a few times. This chain links TRBV19 with TRBJ2-3; D gene uncertain. This CDR3 contains 15 residues. The V end was cut by 3 bases, the J end by 4 bases, with 14 bases between. Per germline, CDR1 LNHDA and CDR2 SQIVND (reference sequence). Written as DNA, the CDR3 is TGTGCCAGTAGTATTGAACGGAGTCCGGCAGATACGCAGTATTTT. This gives the protein CASSIERSPADTQYF.

The chain couples TRBV7-2 to TRBJ2-7; 10 bases align to TRBD2. Trimming removed 5 bases from V and 5 bases from J; junction bases left unmatched: 12. This CDR3 has 16 amino acids. CDR1 is SGHTA and CDR2 is FQGNSA in the germline V gene. The CDR3 region is CASSARASGGGDEQYF. DNA for the CDR3: TGTGCCAGCAGCGCCCGAGCTAGCGGGGGCGGGGACGAGCAGTACTTC.

The J gene is TRBJ2-7, the V gene TRBV19; TRBD1 aligns across 7 bases. CDR1 and CDR2 from the germline V gene are LNHDA and SQIVND (reference sequence). Germline trimming cut 4 bases from V and 7 bases from J; bases unmatched to any gene: 10. The CDR3 is 14 residues long. The CDR3: CASSNRGAWGEQYF. CDR3 coding DNA: TGTGCCAGTAGTAACAGGGGTGCTTGGGGGGAGCAGTACTTC.

The chain has TRBV29-1 and TRBJ2-4; the match to TRBD1 covers 9 bases. V was clipped by 4 bases and J by 8 bases; unmatched bases: 3. Germline CDR1 SQVTM, CDR2 ANQGSEA. The CDR3 has 12 amino acids. Here the CDR3 reads CSVGDRAHIQYF. The DNA for the CDR3 is TGCAGCGTTGGGGACAGGGCGCACATTCAGTACTTC.

This clone was seen once. This sequence joins TRBV4-2 and TRBJ2-1, with 12 positions matching TRBD2. The germline V gene has CDR1 LGHNA and CDR2 YNFKEQ. J was trimmed by 15 bases and V by 0 bases; bases with no gene match: 27. The CDR3 extends over 21 amino acids. CDR3 nucleotides: TGTGCCAGCAGCCAAGATCAGACTAGCGGGAGCCCTAAATCCTACAATTTTCGGGTGTTCTTC. It specifies CASSQDQTSGSPKSYNFRVFF.

This clone was seen just once. This rearrangement joins TRBV4-3 to TRBJ1-3, with D unclear. Germline V lookup: CDR1 LGHNA, CDR2 YSLEER. The CDR3 loop spans 15 amino acids. With 0 bases removed from V and 0 bases from J, the gap between germline ends came to 6 bases. CDR3 sequence: CASSQDRYSGNTIYF. In DNA, the CDR3 is TGCGCCAGCAGCCAAGACAGATACTCTGGAAACACCATATATTTT.

This chain uses TRBV13 with TRBJ2-7; D may be TRBD2 (6 bases). V lost 6 bases, J lost 0 bases, and 9 bases lay in between. The CDR3 loop spans 13 amino acids. Germline values: CDR1 PRHDT, CDR2 FYEKMQ (reference sequence). The CDR3 DNA follows: TGTGCCAGCAGAGCGGGCCTCTCCTACGAGCAGTACTTC. Its translation is CASRAGLSYEQYF. The variable domain in full, completed from reference TRBV13 and TRBJ2-7, reads AAGVIQSPRHLIKEKRETATLKCYPIPRHDTVYWYQQGPGQDPQFLISFYEKMQSDKGSIPDRFSAQQFSDYHSELNMSSLELGDSALYFCASRAGLSYEQYFGPGTRLTVT.

The J gene is TRBJ1-4, the V gene TRBV12-5; D ambiguous. The germline CDR1 and CDR2 sequences are LGHNT and FRNRAP. V lost 7 bases and J lost 10, with 7 bases in between. CDR3 length: 10 amino acids. CDR3 region: CASAGVKLFF. CDR3 in DNA: TGTGCTAGTGCGGGTGTAAAACTGTTTTTT.

This clone was found a few times. The rearrangement joins TRBV9 to TRBJ1-1, with D perhaps TRBD1 (5 bases). The CDR3 sequence is 15 residues long. V lost 2 bases, J lost 1 base, and 12 bases lay in between. Germline V gene data show CDR1 as SGDLS and CDR2 as YYNGEE. Here the CDR3 DNA reads TGTGCCAGCAGCGTGGGACTTAAGGGGAACACTGAAGCTTTCTTT. This gives the protein CASSVGLKGNTEAFF.

J is TRBJ1-5 and V is TRBV19, with TRBD1 as a possible D gene (6 bases). Trimming stripped 6 bases from V and 3 bases from J, with 15 bases between. Germline V lookup: CDR1 LNHDA, CDR2 SQIVND (reference sequence). CDR3 length: 15 amino acids. The CDR3 nucleotides read TGTGCCAGTAGCCCCGCTGTGGGGGCCAATCAGCCCCAGCATTTT. This encodes CASSPAVGANQPQHF.

This clone was detected only a few times. The chain employs TRBV18 and TRBJ1-2; TRBD1 matches at 8 bases. Germline V gives CDR1 KGHSH, CDR2 LQKENI. J lost 3 bases, V lost 6 bases, and 9 bases had no gene match. CDR3 length equals 15 residues. The CDR3 loop reads CASSPPGQGDYGYTF. The CDR3 nucleotides read TGTGCCAGCTCCCCCCCCGGACAGGGAGACTATGGCTACACCTTC.

V is TRBV1 and J is TRBJ2-2; TRBD2 is taken as the D call from the table, unchecked against the DNA. TRBV1 is a recognized pseudogene. The CDR3 totals 15 residues. The CDR3 sequence: CTSTPLAGVGGELFF. The CDR3 DNA reads TGCACCAGCACCCCCCTAGCGGGAGTGGGCGGGGAGTTGTTTTTT.

This clone was recorded only once. This chain uses TRBV15 with TRBJ2-4; weak D call: TRBD2 (5 bases). Trimming shortened V by 0 bases and J by 1 base, and 10 bases separated the two germline ends. The V gene's germline CDR1 is LNHNV and CDR2 YYDKDF (reference sequence). This CDR3 comprises 16 residues. The DNA for the CDR3 is TGTGCCACCAGCAGAGATCGGGGAACGGCCAAAAACATTCAGTACTTC. Protein product: CATSRDRGTAKNIQYF. The full variable domain, its missing parts supplied by reference TRBV15 and TRBJ2-4, is DAMVIQNPRYQVTQFGKPVTLSCSQTLNHNVMYWYQQKSSQAPKLLFHYYDKDFNNEADTPDNFQSRRPNTSFCFLDIRSPGLGDTAMYLCATSRDRGTAKNIQYFGAGTRLSVL.